Listed here are 9 T cell receptor beta chains from one sample, sequenced in a study of blood T cell repertoires in COVID-19. The protocol was immunoSEQ multiplex PCR, while the TCRdb copy is restricted to in-frame clones and leaves out a portion. Of 170,000 or so clones in the sample, about 90% were seen once. Sample: PBMCs or T cells enriched from blood (not recorded which). Receptors were obtained from a woman aged 18-29 years who had recovered from COVID-19.

The chain joins TRBV19 to TRBJ1-1; the match to TRBD1 covers 7 bases. The CDR3 spans 14 residues. J lost 1 base, V lost 5 bases, and 4 bases had no gene match. Germline V CDR1 and CDR2: LNHDA, SQIVND (reference sequence). The CDR3 region is CASSPRTGNTEAFF. The DNA of the CDR3 is TGTGCCAGTAGTCCCAGGACAGGGAACACTGAAGCTTTCTTT.

This clone is a singleton in its sample. The chain is built from TRBV5-1 and TRBJ2-7; TRBD1 agrees at 8 bases. The ends lost 3 bases at V and 1 base at J; junction bases unmatched: 6. This CDR3 region has 15 residues. Germline loops: CDR1 SGHRS, CDR2 YFSETQ. CDR3 in amino acids: CASSSTGGFSYEQYF. CDR3 DNA: TGCGCCAGCAGCTCTACAGGGGGTTTTTCCTACGAGCAGTACTTC.

The chain employs TRBV28 and TRBJ2-1, with 9 bases identical to TRBD2. The V gene end was trimmed by 6 bases and the J gene end by 5 bases; junction bases not matched to a gene: 11. CDR3 length: 16 amino acids. Germline CDR1 MDHEN, CDR2 SYDVKM. The CDR3 loop is CASSNRLAGPNNEQFF. CDR3 nucleotide sequence: TGTGCCAGCAGCAATCGGCTAGCGGGGCCTAACAATGAGCAGTTCTTC.

This clone has just a few counts. The chain employs TRBV19 and TRBJ2-7; TRBD2 might be the D (6 bases). The CDR3 sequence is 12 residues long. Trimming left V 6 bases short and J 7 bases short, with 13 bases between. Germline V gene sequence: CDR1 LNHDA, CDR2 SQIVND (reference sequence). The CDR3 coding sequence is TGTGCCAGTAGCCGGGACTCGGGGGAGCAGTACTTC. It encodes CASSRDSGEQYF.

As for this clone: Other DNA sequences from this sample encode an identical CDR3 as well. CDR3 sequence (DNA): TGCGCCAGCAGCCAGGGGCCGAATAATCAGCCCCAGCATTTT. This gives the protein CASSQGPNNQPQHF. The chain combines TRBV4-1 with TRBJ1-5; D is perhaps TRBD1 (5 bases). CDR1 is MGHRA, CDR2 YSYEKL, per germline. The CDR3 covers 14 residues. V gave up 3 bases and J gave up 4 bases, with 10 bases separating them.

Written as DNA, the CDR3 is TGTGCCAGCAGCCCACAGGACAATTCACCCCTCCACTTT. Translating it yields CASSPQDNSPLHF. V is TRBV9 and J is TRBJ1-6; D might be TRBD1 (5 bases). The CDR3 contains 13 residues. Germline CDR1 SGDLS, CDR2 YYNGEE. Trimming removed 4 bases at V and 7 bases at J, with 9 bases between.

The rearrangement uses TRBV2 and TRBJ1-6; D is unresolved. The CDR3 contains 16 residues. Trimming removed 0 bases at V and 7 bases at J, with 13 bases between. Germline CDR1 reads SNHLY; CDR2 reads FYNNEI. The CDR3 sequence: CASSEARTAGNSPLHF. DNA for the CDR3: TGTGCCAGCAGTGAAGCCCGAACAGCTGGCAATTCACCCCTCCACTTT.

The chain joins TRBV2 to TRBJ2-7; the D gene is possibly TRBD2 (5 bases). Germline CDR1 is SNHLY and CDR2 is FYNNEI. Trimming removed 8 bases from V and 2 bases from J, with 10 bases in between. The CDR3 is 12 residues long. Here the CDR3 reads CASGPGTYEQYF. CDR3 nucleotides: TGTGCCAGCGGACCGGGGACCTACGAGCAGTACTTC. Together with reference TRBV2 and TRBJ2-7, the CDR3 gives the full variable domain: EPEVTQTPSHQVTQMGQEVILRCVPISNHLYFYWYRQILGQKVEFLVSFYNNEISEKSEIFDDQFSVERPDGSNFTLKIRSTKLEDSAMYFCASGPGTYEQYFGPGTRLTVT.

The chain combines TRBV12-5 with TRBJ2-2; 7 bases map to TRBD1. The CDR3 is 15 amino acids. CDR1 is LGHNT, CDR2 FRNRAP, per germline. V was pared by 4 bases and J by 1 base, with 3 bases of the junction left unmatched. CDR3 residues: CASGSRTGNTGELFF. CDR3 nucleotides: TGTGCTAGTGGTTCACGGACAGGGAACACCGGGGAGCTGTTTTTT.